This note documents a single T cell receptor (beta chain) sequence. The RNA input was about 0.5 to 1 ug, and it was reverse transcribed with random hexamers. TCRdb independently ran MiXCR on the immunoSEQ multiplex PCR reads; one entry per CDR3 protein. This sample carries some 110,000 distinct CDR3 sequences, nearly 96% of them seen once, and the ten largest clones take approximately 0.15%. The data stem from a study of CD8 T cells in Susac syndrome. For the study at large: When blood was collected, patients with Susac syndrome were therapy-naive, were taking corticosteroids, or were receiving intravenous immunoglobulin alone.

Germline values: CDR1 MDHEN, CDR2 SYDVKM. V was clipped by 5 bases and J by 3 bases, with 18 bases between them. CDR3 size: 16 residues. This chain links TRBV28 with TRBJ2-3; tentatively, D is TRBD1 or TRBD2 (5 bases each). This clonotype was obtained from a human donor with Susac syndrome. The specimen was CD4+ T cells from PBMCs. The CDR3 here is CASSSTRDHRTDTQYF. In DNA form, the CDR3 reads TGTGCCAGCAGTAGTACCCGGGACCATAGGACAGATACGCAGTATTTT.